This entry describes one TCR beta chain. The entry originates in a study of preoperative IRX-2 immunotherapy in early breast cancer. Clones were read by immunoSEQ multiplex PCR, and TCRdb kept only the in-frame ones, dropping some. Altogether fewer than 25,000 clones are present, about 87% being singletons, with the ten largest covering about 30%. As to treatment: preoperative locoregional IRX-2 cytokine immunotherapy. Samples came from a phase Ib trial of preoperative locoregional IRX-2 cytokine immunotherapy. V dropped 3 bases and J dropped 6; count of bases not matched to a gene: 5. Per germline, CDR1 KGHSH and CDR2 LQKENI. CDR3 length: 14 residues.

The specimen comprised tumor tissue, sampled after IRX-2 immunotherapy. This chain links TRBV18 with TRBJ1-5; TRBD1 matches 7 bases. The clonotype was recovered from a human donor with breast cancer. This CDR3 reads CASSPEGAVQPQHF. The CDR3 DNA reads TGTGCCAGCTCACCCGAGGGGGCTGTTCAGCCCCAGCATTTT.